Below are 32 T cell receptor beta chains sequenced from a single sample in a study of T cells expressing NK-cell markers. TCRdb reanalyzed the 5' RACE reads and collapses them to one entry per CDR3 protein, without DNA. In total, the table holds over 150,000 distinct CDR3 sequences. Sequencing input: blood T cells: a sorted CD56 or NKG2C T cell subset, CD4+ or CD8+ T cells, or bulk PBMC T cells (not recorded which). The receptors were gathered from a woman aged 50 to 60 in good health.

V usage is TRBV5-6 and J usage is TRBJ2-5; TCRdb's D call, TRBD1, is unchecked because there is no DNA. CDR1 and CDR2 from the germline V gene are SGHDT and YYEEEE. The CDR3 is 15 amino acids. The CDR3 is CASSLTGQAEETQYF.

CDR3 protein: CASSVTSGSQNEQFF. The chain joins TRBV11-2 to TRBJ2-1; with no DNA, the TCRdb D assignment of TRBD2 cannot be verified. The CDR3 is made up of 15 amino acids. Germline CDR1 SGHAT, CDR2 FQNNGV.

The chain uses TRBV27 and TRBJ1-5. The V gene's germline CDR1 is MNHEY and CDR2 SMNVEV (reference sequence). The CDR3 sequence is 14 residues long. The CDR3 spells CASSLVAQKQPQHF.

CDR3 in amino acids: CSARDSVDDEKLFF. The V gene is TRBV20-1, the J gene TRBJ1-4. Germline V gene lookup returns CDR1 DFQATT and CDR2 SNEGSKA (reference sequence). This CDR3 has 14 amino acids.

The gene calls are TRBV27 and TRBJ2-2. CDR1 and CDR2 from the germline V gene are MNHEY and SMNVEV (reference sequence). This CDR3 has 16 residues. CDR3 amino acids: CASSSGYRVNTGELFF.

The chain couples TRBV11-2 to TRBJ2-1; TCRdb outputs TRBD1, but without DNA this stays unchecked. Looked up from germline, CDR1 is SGHAT and CDR2 is FQNNGV. This CDR3 comprises 16 residues. The CDR3 here is CASSHLSWTGGNEQFF.

The gene calls are TRBV3-1 and TRBJ2-1. Germline V gives CDR1 LGHDT, CDR2 YNNKEL (reference sequence). The CDR3 contains 14 residues. The CDR3 loop is CASSQDWKDYEQFF.

This chain links TRBV10-3 with TRBJ1-2; TCRdb returns TRBD1, unconfirmable since there is no DNA. This CDR3 is built from 12 residues. Germline CDR1 and CDR2: ENHRY and SYGVKD. CDR3 protein: CAITPGSYGYTF.

V gene TRBV24-1 combines with J gene TRBJ1-2; TCRdb returns TRBD1, unconfirmable since there is no DNA. The CDR3 length is 13 residues. Germline loops: CDR1 KGHDR, CDR2 SFDVKD. The CDR3 here is CATSETGFYGYTF.

The chain carries TRBV24-1 and TRBJ2-3. CDR1 is KGHDR and CDR2 is SFDVKD in the germline V gene. CDR3 length equals 16 residues. The CDR3 here is CATSDMRRTRADTQYF.

V usage is TRBV12-5 and J usage is TRBJ2-3; TCRdb calls TRBD2, which cannot be checked without DNA. The CDR3 loop spans 13 amino acids. Per germline, CDR1 LGHNT and CDR2 FRNRAP. Here the CDR3 reads CASGADSTDTQYF.

The V and J genes are TRBV4-1 and TRBJ2-3; with no DNA, the TCRdb D assignment of TRBD1 cannot be verified. The CDR3 runs 13 residues. Germline V gene data show CDR1 as MGHRA and CDR2 as YSYEKL. This CDR3 reads CASSQERRQEQYF.

This CDR3 reads CSARGDGTSGGETQYF. This sequence joins TRBV20-1 and TRBJ2-5; lacking DNA, the TRBD2 call made by TCRdb goes unchecked. The CDR3 runs to 16 residues. Germline V gene lookup returns CDR1 DFQATT and CDR2 SNEGSKA (reference sequence).

The chain combines TRBV27 with TRBJ2-5; no DNA is available, so the TRBD2 call from TCRdb remains unchecked. Germline CDR1 MNHEY, CDR2 SMNVEV (reference sequence). The CDR3 extends over 18 amino acids. CDR3 sequence reads: CASSPPFGLAGGEETQYF.

J is TRBJ2-1 and V is TRBV9; TCRdb reports TRBD1, a call that lacks DNA to check it against. This CDR3 has 15 amino acids. Per the germline V gene, CDR1 is SGDLS and CDR2 is YYNGEE. CDR3 sequence: CASGAGTSSYNEQFF.

The J gene is TRBJ2-1, the V gene TRBV20-1; TCRdb gives TRBD1 as the D gene, but with no DNA this cannot be confirmed. Germline V gene data show CDR1 as DFQATT and CDR2 as SNEGSKA (reference sequence). The CDR3 sequence is 15 residues long. CDR3 loop: CSASPNSRVVDEQFF.

V usage is TRBV27 and J usage is TRBJ2-3; the D call from TCRdb, TRBD1, cannot be confirmed without DNA. Looked up from germline, CDR1 is MNHEY and CDR2 is SMNVEV (reference sequence). This CDR3 region has 20 residues. CDR3 sequence reads: CASSLSSLGQGSENTDTQYF.

This chain joins TRBV5-5 and TRBJ2-1; TCRdb names TRBD2, which stays unverified in the absence of DNA. Germline loops: CDR1 SGHKS, CDR2 YYEKEE (reference sequence). This CDR3 has 14 residues. This chain's CDR3 is CASSLERAGNEQFF. Together with reference TRBV5-5 and TRBJ2-1, the CDR3 gives the full variable domain: DAGVTQSPTHLIKTRGQQVTLRCSPISGHKSVSWYQQVLGQGPQFIFQYYEKEERGRGNFPDRFSARQFPNYSSELNVNALLLGDSALYLCASSLERAGNEQFFGPGTRLTVL.

The chain is built from TRBV29-1 and TRBJ1-3. From germline, CDR1 is SQVTM and CDR2 ANQGSEA. The CDR3 spans 11 residues. The CDR3 loop is CSGISGNTIYF. Together with reference TRBV29-1 and TRBJ1-3, the CDR3 gives the full variable domain: SAVISQKPSRDICQRGTSLTIQCQVDSQVTMMFWYRQQPGQSLTLIATANQGSEATYESGFVIDKFPISRPNLTFSTLTVSNMSPEDSSIYLCSGISGNTIYFGEGSWLTVV.

V gene TRBV12-5 combines with J gene TRBJ2-1; TCRdb lists TRBD2, though no DNA is available to test this call. Germline V gives CDR1 LGHNT, CDR2 FRNRAP. This CDR3 contains 16 residues. This CDR3 is CASGSSGSMSYNEQFF.

V usage is TRBV27 and J usage is TRBJ2-3; TCRdb's D call of TRBD2 is untestable without DNA. Germline assignment: CDR1 MNHEY and CDR2 SMNVEV (reference sequence). This CDR3 has 16 residues. CDR3 loop: CATTILTPSGTDTQYF.

The rearrangement joins TRBV7-6 to TRBJ2-7; TCRdb names TRBD1, which stays unverified in the absence of DNA. CDR1 is SGHVS, CDR2 FNYEAQ, per germline. This CDR3 has 14 residues. The CDR3 sequence is CASSLIQGAYEQYF. The complete variable domain, with remaining parts taken from reference TRBV7-6 and TRBJ2-7, reads GAGVSQSPRYKVTKRGQDVALRCDPISGHVSLYWYRQALGQGPEFLTYFNYEAQQDKSGLPNDRFSAERPEGSISTLTIQRTEQRDSAMYRCASSLIQGAYEQYFGPGTRLTVT.

CDR3 in amino acids: CSVVRDKSPYEQYF. This chain joins TRBV29-1 and TRBJ2-7; lacking DNA, the TRBD1 call made by TCRdb goes unchecked. This CDR3 contains 14 residues. CDR1 and CDR2 from the germline V gene are SQVTM and ANQGSEA.

The chain links TRBV20-1 to TRBJ1-2. The CDR3 is 14 amino acids. From germline, CDR1 is DFQATT and CDR2 SNEGSKA (reference sequence). CDR3 loop: CSARDGNQLYGYTF.

The chain is built from TRBV20-1 and TRBJ1-5. CDR1 and CDR2 (germline): DFQATT, SNEGSKA (reference sequence). CDR3 length: 15 residues. This chain's CDR3 is CSATDSYYSNQPQHF.

The V and J genes are TRBV29-1 and TRBJ2-7; the TCRdb call, TRBD2, lacks DNA for checking. Germline values: CDR1 SQVTM, CDR2 ANQGSEA. This CDR3 has 16 amino acids. The CDR3 here is CSVEVPLAGASYEQYF.

The rearrangement links TRBV7-9 to TRBJ1-1. The CDR3 covers 14 residues. Germline lookup yields CDR1 SEHNR and CDR2 FQNEAQ (reference sequence). CDR3 region: CASIEIGGNTEAFF.

The chain couples TRBV9 to TRBJ2-1; TCRdb returns TRBD1, unconfirmable since there is no DNA. The CDR3 is made up of 12 amino acids. Germline values: CDR1 SGDLS, CDR2 YYNGEE. Here the CDR3 reads CASSVGGGEQFF.

The chain has TRBV27 and TRBJ1-2; TCRdb selects TRBD1, and the lack of DNA leaves this call unchecked. This CDR3 is 14 amino acids long. The germline gives CDR1 MNHEY, CDR2 SMNVEV (reference sequence). CDR3 amino acids: CASSLFGQGDGYTF.

The genes are TRBV19 and TRBJ1-3. The CDR3 is 17 amino acids. Germline loops: CDR1 LNHDA, CDR2 SQIVND (reference sequence). CDR3 region: CASSPGGILSSGNTIYF.

The rearrangement joins TRBV9 to TRBJ2-4; TCRdb's assignment of TRBD1 cannot be checked, as there is no DNA. This CDR3 region has 19 residues. Germline V CDR1 and CDR2: SGDLS, YYNGEE. The CDR3 is CASSLRRSTGGSTKNIQYF.

The chain is built from TRBV7-8 and TRBJ1-1; checking the TCRdb D call of TRBD1 is not possible without DNA. Germline V gene data show CDR1 as SGHVS and CDR2 as FQNEAQ. This CDR3 region has 14 residues. The CDR3 loop reads CASSTGQRNTEAFF.